This T cell receptor (beta chain) was sequenced for a study of siplizumab effects on memory and regulatory T cells. This table comes from immunoSEQ multiplex PCR, and its TCRdb copy is limited to in-frame clones, with some not included. Of some 110,000 clones in the sample, 85% to 95% were seen once. The CDR3 length is 14 residues. Trimming cost V 1 base and J 1 base, with 8 bases left between them. In germline, CDR1 is LGHNA, CDR2 YSLEER. The count of this clone is one. The rearrangement uses TRBV4-3 and TRBJ2-7, with D uncertain. This TCR was sampled from a human donor in good health. Sequencing was carried out using CD4+ T cells sorted from blood. For the CDR3, the DNA is TGCGCCAGCAGCCAAGGCCCCCGATCCTACGAGCAGTACTTC. Translating it yields CASSQGPRSYEQYF.